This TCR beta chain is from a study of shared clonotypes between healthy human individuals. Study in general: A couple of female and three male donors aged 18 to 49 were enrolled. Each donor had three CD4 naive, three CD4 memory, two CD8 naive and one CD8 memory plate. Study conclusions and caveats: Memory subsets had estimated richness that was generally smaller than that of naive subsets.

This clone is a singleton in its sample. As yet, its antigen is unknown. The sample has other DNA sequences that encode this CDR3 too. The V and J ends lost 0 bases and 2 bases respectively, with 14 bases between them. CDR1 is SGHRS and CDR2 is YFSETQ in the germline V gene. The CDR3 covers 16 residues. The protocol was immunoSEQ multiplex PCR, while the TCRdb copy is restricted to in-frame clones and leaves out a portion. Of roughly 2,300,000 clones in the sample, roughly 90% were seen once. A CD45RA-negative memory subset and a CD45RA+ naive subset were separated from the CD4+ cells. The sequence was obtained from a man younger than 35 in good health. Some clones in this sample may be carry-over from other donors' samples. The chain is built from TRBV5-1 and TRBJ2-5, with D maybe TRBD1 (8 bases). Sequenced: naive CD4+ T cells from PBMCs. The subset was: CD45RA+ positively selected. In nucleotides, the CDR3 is TGCGCCAGCAGCTTGGCCGGACAGGGAGGGCAAGAGACCCAGTACTTC. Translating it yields CASSLAGQGGQETQYF.